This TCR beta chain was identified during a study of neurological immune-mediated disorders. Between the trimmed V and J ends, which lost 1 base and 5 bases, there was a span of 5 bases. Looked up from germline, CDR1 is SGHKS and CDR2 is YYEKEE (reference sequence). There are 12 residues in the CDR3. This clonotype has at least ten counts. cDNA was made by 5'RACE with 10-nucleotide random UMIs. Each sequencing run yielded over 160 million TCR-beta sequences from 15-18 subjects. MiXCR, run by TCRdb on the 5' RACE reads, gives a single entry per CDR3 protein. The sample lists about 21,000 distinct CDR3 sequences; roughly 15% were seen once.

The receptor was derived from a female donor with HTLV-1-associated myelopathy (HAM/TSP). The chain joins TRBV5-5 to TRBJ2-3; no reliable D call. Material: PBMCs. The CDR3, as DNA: TGTGCCAGCAGCTTGTCCCGAGATACGCAGTATTTT. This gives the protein CASSLSRDTQYF.